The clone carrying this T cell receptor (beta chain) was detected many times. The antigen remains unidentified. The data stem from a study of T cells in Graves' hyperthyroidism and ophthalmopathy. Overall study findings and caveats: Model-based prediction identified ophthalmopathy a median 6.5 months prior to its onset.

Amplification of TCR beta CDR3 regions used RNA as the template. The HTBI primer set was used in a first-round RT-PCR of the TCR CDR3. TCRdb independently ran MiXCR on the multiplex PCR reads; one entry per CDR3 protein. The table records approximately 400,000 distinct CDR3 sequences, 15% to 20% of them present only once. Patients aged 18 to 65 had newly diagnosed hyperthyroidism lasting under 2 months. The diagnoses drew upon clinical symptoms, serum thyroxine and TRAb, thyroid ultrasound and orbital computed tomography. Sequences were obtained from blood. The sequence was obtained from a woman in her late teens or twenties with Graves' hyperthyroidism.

The CDR3 coding sequence is TGCGCCAGCAGCTTGGAAGGTTTTCGGCTAGCGGGGGCGAACACCGGGGAGCTGTTTTTT. Protein product: CASSLEGFRLAGANTGELFF. The genes are TRBV5-1 and TRBJ2-2, with 10 bases matching TRBD2. The germline CDR1 and CDR2 sequences are SGHRS and YFSETQ. This CDR3 comprises 20 residues. The trim removed 0 bases at V and 0 bases at J, leaving 11 bases unmatched.